What follows are 24 T cell receptor beta chains derived from one specimen sequenced in a study of T cell repertoires in cytomegalovirus infection. Each CDR3 protein gets one entry after TCRdb re-called the reads with MiXCR. The sample contains hundreds of thousands of distinct CDR3 sequences, around 35% of which appear only once. Their specific antigens are unknown. Sequenced material: cultured PBMCs, taken from culture after CMV antigen stimulation. The receptors stem from a human donor in good health (CMV status not recorded). Some clones in this sample may be carry-over from other donors' samples.

This clonotype was counted a few times. The rearrangement joins TRBV6-6 to TRBJ1-2; 7 bases map to TRBD1. CDR1 is MNHNY and CDR2 is SVGAGI in the germline V gene (reference sequence). J was trimmed by 4 bases and V by 7 bases; bases with no gene match: 12. This CDR3 region has 15 residues. CDR3 nucleotide sequence: TGTGCCAGCAAGATTCTGACAGGGATTGGCTATGGCTACACCTTC. This translates into CASKILTGIGYGYTF.

In its sample, this clonotype was seen a few times. This sequence joins TRBV20-1 and TRBJ1-5; 10 nucleotides align to TRBD1. The CDR3 length is 12 residues. Germline V CDR1 and CDR2: DFQATT, SNEGSKA (reference sequence). CDR3 amino acids: CSVGQGNQPQHF. The CDR3 region has the DNA TGCAGCGTGGGACAGGGGAATCAGCCCCAGCATTTT.

This rearrangement joins TRBV12-3 or TRBV12-4 to TRBJ1-2; D ambiguous. The CDR3 has 13 amino acids. The V and J ends lost 6 bases and 4 bases respectively, with 12 bases between them. CDR3 bases: TGTGCCAGCAGAGAAGAACACATCTATGGCTACACCTTC. It is translated as CASREEHIYGYTF.

This clonotype was picked up a small number of times. This chain joins TRBV25-1 and TRBJ1-2; D might be TRBD1 (6 bases). The CDR3 is 18 amino acids. CDR1 MGHDK and CDR2 SYGVNS come from the germline V gene. Trimming took 5 bases from V and 8 from J, leaving 30 bases between them. CDR3 sequence reads: CASSSMGADRRGYAGYTF. CDR3 in DNA: TGTGCCAGCAGTTCCATGGGGGCAGATCGGCGGGGGTATGCGGGCTACACCTTC.

The chain has TRBV7-8 and TRBJ1-5; D unresolved. There are 15 residues in the CDR3. V gave up 5 bases and J gave up 7 bases, with 18 bases separating them. In germline, CDR1 is SGHVS, CDR2 FQNEAQ. The CDR3 is CASSRIPVVGQPQHF. The CDR3 DNA reads TGTGCCAGCAGCCGGATCCCCGTCGTAGGACAGCCCCAGCATTTT.

The chain has TRBV18 and TRBJ2-7; TRBD1 might be the D (6 bases). CDR3 length equals 14 residues. Germline lookup yields CDR1 KGHSH and CDR2 LQKENI. V gave up 5 bases and J gave up 3 bases, with 14 bases separating them. CDR3 in DNA: TGTGCCAGCTCAACGGACAGCGTTGACTACGAGCAGTACTTC. This codes for CASSTDSVDYEQYF.

V and J are TRBV7-2 and TRBJ1-3; D is uncertain. The CDR3 runs to 15 residues. With 5 bases removed from V and 0 bases from J, the gap between germline ends came to 11 bases. Germline V gene lookup returns CDR1 SGHTA and CDR2 FQGNSA. The DNA of the CDR3 is TGTGCCAGCAGCCGAGACGTCCACTCTGGAAACACCATATATTTT. Its translation is CASSRDVHSGNTIYF.

V usage is TRBV7-2 and J usage is TRBJ2-4; D possibly corresponds to TRBD2 (5 bases). Germline-derived CDR1 and CDR2 are SGHTA and FQGNSA. The V end was cut by 5 bases, the J end by 0 bases, with 14 bases between. The CDR3 totals 16 residues. DNA for the CDR3: TGTGCCAGCAGCCCCCGGGGAGCGGTAGCCAAAAACATTCAGTACTTC. Its translation is CASSPRGAVAKNIQYF. Full variable domain (outside the CDR3, taken from reference TRBV7-2 and TRBJ2-4): GAGVSQSPSNKVTEKGKDVELRCDPISGHTALYWYRQSLGQGLEFLIYFQGNSAPDKSGLPSDRFSAERTGGSVSTLTIQRTQQEDSAVYLCASSPRGAVAKNIQYFGAGTRLSVL.

The chain has TRBV5-1 and TRBJ2-4; D is tentatively TRBD1 or TRBD2 (5 bases each). The CDR3 covers 15 residues. V was shortened by 2 bases and J by 12 bases, with 21 bases between the two germline ends. Germline-derived CDR1 and CDR2 are SGHRS and YFSETQ. In DNA form, the CDR3 reads TGCGCCAGCAGCTTCACCGGGACCGCAGTTGACGATCAGTACTTC. It translates to CASSFTGTAVDDQYF.

The chain couples TRBV4-3 to TRBJ2-3, with 8 bases that match TRBD2. Germline CDR1 reads LGHNA; CDR2 reads YSLEER. V shed 3 bases and J 3 bases; nucleotides not matched to a gene: 8. The CDR3 is 16 residues long. CDR3 in amino acids: CASSQDREGWTDTQYF. The CDR3 region has the DNA TGCGCCAGCAGCCAGGATCGGGAGGGTTGGACAGATACGCAGTATTTT.

The chain joins TRBV12-3 or TRBV12-4 to TRBJ2-4; 13 nucleotides agree with TRBD2. This CDR3 has 20 residues. V lost 4 bases to trimming and J lost 0 bases; unmatched junction nucleotides: 12. The CDR3 region is CASSSSLLAGGLLAKNIQYF. CDR3 in DNA: TGTGCCAGCAGTTCCTCCTTACTAGCGGGAGGGCTACTAGCCAAAAACATTCAGTACTTC.

V and J are TRBV20-1 and TRBJ2-7, with D possibly matching TRBD2 (5 bases). V gave up 5 bases and J gave up 0 bases, with 11 bases separating them. The CDR3 is made up of 13 amino acids. Looked up from germline, CDR1 is DFQATT and CDR2 is SNEGSKA (reference sequence). CDR3 bases: TGCAGTGCTCCCCGTACTAGCTCCTACGAGCAGTACTTC. It codes for CSAPRTSSYEQYF.

The chain joins TRBV12-3 or TRBV12-4 to TRBJ1-5; D is ambiguous. The V and J ends lost 1 base and 5 bases respectively, with 15 bases between them. The CDR3 covers 16 residues. As DNA, the CDR3 is TGTGCCAGCAGTTTAGATTCCCTCCTTAGGTATCAGCCCCAGCATTTT. Amino acids: CASSLDSLLRYQPQHF.

The rearrangement joins TRBV15 to TRBJ1-1; no definite D call. Germline loops: CDR1 LNHNV, CDR2 YYDKDF (reference sequence). The V end lost 1 base, the J end lost 6 bases, and 12 bases lay between the germline ends. CDR3 size: 14 residues. CDR3 sequence: CATSRVVGISEAFF. CDR3 in DNA: TGTGCCACCAGCAGAGTTGTTGGGATATCTGAAGCTTTCTTT.

This clonotype was observed a few times. CDR3 sequence reads: CASSPRAGTNTGELFF. For the CDR3, the DNA is TGTGCCAGCAGCCCGAGAGCGGGGACGAACACCGGGGAGCTGTTTTTT. The V call is TRBV7-6, the J call TRBJ2-2; 7 bases map to TRBD2. The CDR3 spans 16 residues. Per the germline V gene, CDR1 is SGHVS and CDR2 is FNYEAQ. V lost 5 bases to trimming and J lost 0 bases; unmatched junction nucleotides: 6. The whole variable domain, filled in from reference TRBV7-6 and TRBJ2-2, reads GAGVSQSPRYKVTKRGQDVALRCDPISGHVSLYWYRQALGQGPEFLTYFNYEAQQDKSGLPNDRFSAERPEGSISTLTIQRTEQRDSAMYRCASSPRAGTNTGELFFGEGSRLTVL.

This clonotype was seen a handful of times. This chain links TRBV5-8 with TRBJ1-3, with TRBD1 matching 8 bases. V was pared by 3 bases and J by 5 bases, with 4 bases of the junction left unmatched. Germline CDR1 SGHTS, CDR2 YDEGEE. The CDR3 length is 14 residues. CDR3 DNA sequence: TGTGCCAGCAGCTCACGGACAGGGAGAAACACCATATATTTT. Encoded protein: CASSSRTGRNTIYF.

Ten or more counts support this clonotype. The CDR3 loop reads CASSLRTTPGVAQYF. The CDR3 region has the DNA TGTGCCAGCAGCTTGCGGACTACCCCCGGCGTGGCCCAGTACTTC. The chain employs TRBV7-2 and TRBJ2-5; weak D call: TRBD2 (6 bases). V lost 3 bases to trimming and J lost 9 bases, with 20 bases between them. In germline, CDR1 is SGHTA, CDR2 FQGNSA. CDR3 length equals 15 residues.

The chain links TRBV27 to TRBJ2-7, with 11 bases matching TRBD2. This CDR3 contains 15 residues. Germline CDR1 is MNHEY and CDR2 is SMNVEV (reference sequence). J lost 4 bases, V lost 3 bases, and 5 bases had no gene match. DNA of the CDR3: TGTGCCAGCAGTTTTACTAGCGGGAGTTCATACGAGCAGTACTTC. Amino acids: CASSFTSGSSYEQYF.

The V call is TRBV20-1, the J call TRBJ2-7, with D possibly TRBD1 on 5 matching bases. CDR1 DFQATT and CDR2 SNEGSKA come from the germline V gene (reference sequence). The CDR3 is 12 amino acids. Trimming cost V 5 bases and J 1 base, with 9 bases left between them. The CDR3 bases are TGCAGTGCTCTCCCAGGGTCCTACGAGCAGTACTTC. It translates to CSALPGSYEQYF.

This clonotype was seen more than once but under ten times. The J gene is TRBJ2-3, the V gene TRBV5-1; unclear D gene. Germline CDR1 and CDR2: SGHRS and YFSETQ. V was clipped by 4 bases and J by 1 base, with 13 bases between them. The CDR3 has 15 amino acids. For the CDR3, the DNA is TGCGCCAGCAGCCATGGAAATTCCGGCACAGATACGCAGTATTTT. Translating it yields CASSHGNSGTDTQYF.

The rearrangement uses TRBV29-1 and TRBJ2-5, with 8 bases identical to TRBD1. Trimming at V came to 3 bases and at J to 7 bases, leaving 7 bases not matched to a gene. Germline V CDR1 and CDR2: SQVTM, ANQGSEA. The CDR3 runs to 13 residues. The CDR3, as DNA: TGCAGCGTTGACGGGGCAGGGGGCCGGACCCAGTACTTC. The encoded protein is CSVDGAGGRTQYF. The full variable domain, its missing parts supplied by reference TRBV29-1 and TRBJ2-5, is SAVISQKPSRDICQRGTSLTIQCQVDSQVTMMFWYRQQPGQSLTLIATANQGSEATYESGFVIDKFPISRPNLTFSTLTVSNMSPEDSSIYLCSVDGAGGRTQYFGPGTRLLVL.

This clonotype was seen a handful of times. The V and J genes are TRBV7-2 and TRBJ2-1, with D perhaps being TRBD1 or TRBD2 (5 bases each). The CDR3 loop spans 14 amino acids. The germline gives CDR1 SGHTA, CDR2 FQGNSA. Trimming left V 5 bases short and J 5 bases short, with 13 bases between. CDR3 in amino acids: CASSLWGPNNEQFF. CDR3 nucleotides: TGTGCCAGCAGCCTATGGGGACCAAACAATGAGCAGTTCTTC.

Of note for this clonotype: The junction and the germline gene differ at one end; a read error may be behind it. This chain connects TRBV20-1 to TRBJ2-3; D is perhaps TRBD2 (6 bases). The CDR3 extends over 13 amino acids. Germline CDR1 is DFQATT and CDR2 is SNEGSKA (reference sequence). Here the CDR3 reads CSAVTRGTDTQKF. The CDR3 DNA is TGCAGTGCCGTGACTAGAGGCACAGATACGCAGAAGTTT.

This clonotype has more than one count but fewer than ten. The chain carries TRBV12-3 or TRBV12-4 and TRBJ1-3; 9 bases line up with TRBD1. With 5 bases clipped from V and 8 bases from J, the junction kept 7 bases outside the gene matches. The CDR3 consists of 14 residues. As DNA, the CDR3 is TGTGCCAGCAGTCAACGGGACAGGGAGTACACCATATATTTT. Translation gives CASSQRDREYTIYF.